This paragraph covers one TCR beta chain sequence. Its matching antigen is unknown. Amplification used 60 Vbeta primers and 13 Jbeta primers. The table came from immunoSEQ multiplex PCR; TCRdb's copy has only in-frame clones and leaves some out. The table lists roughly 57,000 clones, with around 12% in the top ten. These data belong to a study of cytomegalovirus exposure and HLA in healthy donors. Background on the study: Unique TCR beta sequences numbering over 100 million came from approximately 180 million T cells in an earlier analysis.

CDR1 is SGHDT and CDR2 is YYEEEE in the germline V gene. The CDR3 spans 16 residues. V dropped 4 bases and J dropped 5; count of bases not matched to a gene: 10. Regarding the study as a whole: In an earlier analysis, in 587 donors, most V segments appeared productive either ~87% or ~30% of the time. Indistinguishable V segments, including TRBV6-2 and TRBV6-3, were excluded. Investigators reported 164 TCR beta chains as tied to cytomegalovirus.

The clonotype comes from a man between 18 and 29 years old in good health and CMV-seropositive. The sample consisted of PBMCs. V is TRBV5-6 and J is TRBJ2-2; 8 nucleotides agree with TRBD1. CDR3 protein: CASSPRTGSGTGELFF. The DNA of the CDR3 is TGTGCCAGCAGCCCCAGGACAGGGAGTGGGACCGGGGAGCTGTTTTTT.